This T cell receptor beta chain was identified during a study of blood T cells in healthy people across ages. It was with a sample-barcoded 5' primer and a J-beta primer mix that a second PCR of roughly 7 to 12 cycles was run. Each CDR3 protein gets one entry after TCRdb re-called the 5' RACE reads with MiXCR. The table has over 450,000 distinct CDR3 sequences, about 24% seen once. These data were likewise used in another study, on T cells of mothers and their children. In that study: Every microgram of extracted RNA entered cDNA synthesis, around 1.4 ug per 15 ul. When mothers and children were related, their normalized repertoire overlap, which was always slightly higher, did not differ significantly from that of unrelated pairs. Persisting microchimeric T cell clones went undetected.

The origin of this receptor is a boy aged 5 to 17 in good health. The sequencing sample was made of blood.

The CDR3 nucleotides read TGCGCCAGCAGCCGGACCGCCGGGACAGTTGGCTACACCTTC. Its protein is CASSRTAGTVGYTF. The chain employs TRBV4-3 and TRBJ1-2; TRBD1 matches 7 bases. Trimming removed 4 bases from V and 7 bases from J; junction bases left unmatched: 9. CDR3 size: 14 residues. The germline V gene has CDR1 LGHNA and CDR2 YSLEER.